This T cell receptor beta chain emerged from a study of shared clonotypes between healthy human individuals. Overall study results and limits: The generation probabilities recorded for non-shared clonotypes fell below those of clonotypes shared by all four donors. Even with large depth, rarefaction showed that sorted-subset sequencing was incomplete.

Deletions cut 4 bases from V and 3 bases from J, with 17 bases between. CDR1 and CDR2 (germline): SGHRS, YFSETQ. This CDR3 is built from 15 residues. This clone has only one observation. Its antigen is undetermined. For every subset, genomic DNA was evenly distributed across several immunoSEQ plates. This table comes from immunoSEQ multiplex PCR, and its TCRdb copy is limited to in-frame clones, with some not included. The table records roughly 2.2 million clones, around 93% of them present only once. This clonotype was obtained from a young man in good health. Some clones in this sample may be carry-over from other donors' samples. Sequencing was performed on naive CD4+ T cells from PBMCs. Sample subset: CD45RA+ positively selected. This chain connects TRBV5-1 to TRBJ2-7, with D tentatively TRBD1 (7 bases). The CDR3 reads CASSLAQGGNYEQYF. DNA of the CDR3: TGCGCCAGCAGCCTAGCCCAGGGGGGTAACTACGAGCAGTACTTC.